Below, 14 T cell receptor beta chains from the same sample are listed, as sequenced in a study of T cell changes during pregnancy in multiple sclerosis. The data were produced by immunoSEQ multiplex PCR, yet TCRdb's version contains in-frame clones alone and is incomplete. Among around 30,000 clones, 80% to 90% were seen once, and the ten largest hold around 0.8%. Sample: CD4+ T cells from peripheral blood mononuclear cells, taken in the second trimester of pregnancy. These receptors came from a female donor with multiple sclerosis, enrolled in a pregnancy study.

The CDR3 bases are TGTGCCAGCAGTGACGCTGTACCGGGACAAAATTCACCCCTCCACTTT. Residues: CASSDAVPGQNSPLHF. V and J are TRBV6-1 and TRBJ1-6, with D tentatively TRBD1 (6 bases). Per the germline V gene, CDR1 is MNHNS and CDR2 is SASEGT. There are 16 residues in the CDR3. Trimming took off 3 bases at V and 7 bases at J, with 16 bases between the two ends.

V usage is TRBV6-5 and J usage is TRBJ1-1, with 7 bases aligning to TRBD1. The CDR3 contains 12 residues. Germline assignment: CDR1 MNHEY and CDR2 SVGAGI. With 6 bases clipped from V and 7 bases from J, the junction kept 5 bases outside the gene matches. CDR3 bases: TGTGCCAGCAGCTCGGGACAGCTTGAAGCTTTCTTT. It specifies CASSSGQLEAFF.

This chain uses TRBV4-1 with TRBJ1-3; 7 bases are a match to TRBD1. Losses at the gene ends were 1 base for V and 4 bases for J; bases not matched to a gene: 13. The CDR3 covers 18 residues. The germline V gene has CDR1 MGHRA and CDR2 YSYEKL. The CDR3 is CASSQGPQTGRIGNTIYF. In DNA, the CDR3 is TGCGCCAGCAGCCAAGGCCCCCAGACAGGGCGGATAGGAAACACCATATATTTT.

The J gene is TRBJ1-6, the V gene TRBV30; maybe TRBD1 (5 bases). The CDR3 is 13 amino acids. The germline V and J ends were trimmed by 2 bases and 7 bases, with 9 bases remaining between them. Germline values: CDR1 GTSNPN, CDR2 SVGIG (reference sequence). CDR3 nucleotide sequence: TGTGCCTGGAGTCTCGGGGGGAATTCACCCCTCCACTTT. It translates to CAWSLGGNSPLHF.

The rearrangement links TRBV27 to TRBJ1-2; 11 bases align to TRBD1. The CDR3 spans 15 residues. CDR1 is MNHEY, CDR2 SMNVEV, per germline (reference sequence). The ends lost 3 bases at V and 1 base at J; junction bases unmatched: 1. DNA of the CDR3: TGTGCCAGCAGTTTTGGGACAGGGGGTAACTATGGCTACACCTTC. Translated: CASSFGTGGNYGYTF.

This sequence joins TRBV9 and TRBJ1-2; TRBD1 agrees at 11 bases. CDR1 and CDR2 (germline): SGDLS, YYNGEE. This CDR3 is built from 13 residues. V trimming: 4 bases; J trimming: 13 bases; junction bases outside the gene matches: 9. The CDR3 DNA reads as TGTGCCAGCAGCCTCCTTGGACAGGGGGCTACCACCTTC. It is translated as CASSLLGQGATTF.

The gene calls are TRBV4-1 and TRBJ2-2; D gene ambiguous. This CDR3 contains 17 residues. V was pared by 4 bases and J by 2 bases, with 17 bases between. CDR1 is MGHRA and CDR2 is YSYEKL in the germline V gene. CDR3: CASSPPRGYYNTGELFF. In DNA, the CDR3 is TGCGCCAGCAGCCCGCCCCGCGGTTACTATAACACCGGGGAGCTGTTTTTT.

The genes are TRBV18 and TRBJ2-5; 8 nucleotides agree with TRBD2. The CDR3 spans 16 residues. The V and J ends lost 8 bases and 1 base, in that order; junction bases with no gene match: 12. Germline CDR1 and CDR2: KGHSH and LQKENI. The CDR3 coding sequence is TGTGCCAGCGCGCCACGGGAGGGTAGCGGCCAAGAGACCCAGTACTTC. Protein: CASAPREGSGQETQYF.

The V call is TRBV5-4, the J call TRBJ2-2; D perhaps matches TRBD2 (5 bases). This CDR3 contains 15 residues. Germline V lookup: CDR1 SGHNT, CDR2 YYREEE (reference sequence). Trimming pared 4 bases from V and 7 bases from J, leaving 17 bases between. In DNA form, the CDR3 reads TGTGCCAGCAGCACCCCGGGATCTCGAGACGGGGAGCTGTTTTTT. This codes for CASSTPGSRDGELFF.

This clone was recorded once. V is TRBV11-2 and J is TRBJ1-3; D may be TRBD1 (5 bases). The germline V and J ends were trimmed by 1 base and 2 bases, with 18 bases remaining between them. Per germline, CDR1 SGHAT and CDR2 FQNNGV. The CDR3 is made up of 18 amino acids. The CDR3 spells CASSLAPRVDSPGNTIYF. The CDR3 DNA follows: TGTGCCAGCAGCTTAGCCCCTAGAGTTGACAGTCCTGGAAACACCATATATTTT.

J is TRBJ2-7 and V is TRBV7-9; 9 bases map to TRBD1. Looked up from germline, CDR1 is SEHNR and CDR2 is FQNEAQ (reference sequence). V was clipped by 7 bases and J by 0 bases; unmatched bases: 13. CDR3 length: 17 residues. The CDR3 loop is CASTKLGGTGSSYEQYF. The CDR3 DNA reads as TGTGCCAGCACTAAACTCGGGGGGACAGGGAGCTCCTACGAGCAGTACTTC.

The chain links TRBV10-3 to TRBJ1-2; TRBD1 matches 8 bases. The CDR3 is made up of 15 amino acids. CDR1 and CDR2 (germline): ENHRY, SYGVKD. V shed 5 bases, J shed 4 bases, and the junction held 9 bases outside the gene matches. The CDR3 loop reads CAISSGTGKIYGYTF. The CDR3 DNA is TGTGCCATCAGTTCCGGGACAGGCAAGATCTATGGCTACACCTTC.

This chain links TRBV19 with TRBJ2-5; the match to TRBD1 covers 7 bases. The V gene end was trimmed by 6 bases and the J gene end by 3 bases; junction bases not matched to a gene: 4. This CDR3 contains 13 residues. The germline V gene encodes CDR1 LNHDA and CDR2 SQIVND (reference sequence). This CDR3 is CASRPTGEETQYF. The CDR3 DNA sequence: TGTGCCAGTAGACCTACAGGGGAAGAGACCCAGTACTTC.

This chain connects TRBV5-1 to TRBJ1-2, with D perhaps TRBD1 (6 bases). In germline, CDR1 is SGHRS, CDR2 YFSETQ. This CDR3 contains 14 residues. Trimming shortened V by 4 bases and J by 1 base, and 11 bases separated the two germline ends. This chain's CDR3 is CASSADSYNYGYTF. CDR3 coding DNA: TGCGCCAGCAGCGCGGACAGCTATAACTATGGCTACACCTTC.